This TCR beta chain was identified in a study of blood T cells in healthy people across ages. This clonotype was counted once. Germline loops: CDR1 MNHEY, CDR2 SVGEGT. The CDR3 sequence is 16 residues long. V was pared by 6 bases and J by 4 bases, with 11 bases of the junction left unmatched. Through a sample-barcoded 5' primer and a J-beta primer mix, a second PCR was run for roughly 6 to 12 cycles. TCRdb passed the 5' RACE reads through MiXCR, listing each CDR3 protein once. The table lists about 970,000 distinct CDR3 sequences, about 51% of them singletons. This TCR derives from a woman aged 55-70 years in good health. Source material: blood. The V and J genes are TRBV6-2 or TRBV6-3 and TRBJ2-1; 8 bases are shared with TRBD2. In nucleotides, the CDR3 is TGTGCCAGCAGAACAGAGCGGGAGTCCCCGTACAATGAGCAGTTCTTC. The encoded protein is CASRTERESPYNEQFF.